Only a few counts were recorded for the clone carrying this TCR beta chain. What it binds is unknown. TCRdb redid the calling of the reads with MiXCR, one entry per CDR3 protein. Of about 74,000 distinct CDR3 sequences detected, nearly 65% appear once; the ten largest clones hold about 7.3%. This specimen belongs to a study of type 1 regulatory T cells. This CDR3 comprises 15 residues. Germline lookup yields CDR1 MNHEY and CDR2 SVGAGI. V dropped 8 bases and J dropped 4 bases, with 20 bases sitting between them. The TCR comes from a human donor in good health. This chain uses TRBV6-5 with TRBJ2-5; D perhaps matches TRBD1 (6 bases). The sequencing input was cultured T cells, either the whole culture or a sorted T cell fraction (not recorded which). The subset is: Tr1-enriched cell product generated in vitro against host alloantigens. The CDR3 DNA reads TGTGCCAGCGGCCCTTATCGGACAGCCCGAGAGACCCAGTACTTC. This gives the protein CASGPYRTARETQYF.